The next 5 T cell receptor beta chains were all read from a single sample in a study of Graves' ophthalmopathy and Graves' hyperthyroidism. The sequenced template was RNA, covering the TCR beta CDR3 region. Scientists carried out first-round RT-PCR using HTBI primers and then a second-round multiplex PCR. Via MiXCR, TCRdb re-called the multiplex PCR reads, giving one row per CDR3 protein. This table holds 450,000 to 600,000 distinct CDR3 sequences, 35% to 45% found once. Sequences were obtained from peripheral blood or thyroid tissue (not recorded which). The source of these receptors is an adult man with Graves' hyperthyroidism.

This clonotype was observed at least ten times. V usage is TRBV7-9 and J usage is TRBJ2-5; D possibly corresponds to TRBD1 (6 bases). Germline lookup yields CDR1 SEHNR and CDR2 FQNEAQ (reference sequence). V lost 2 bases and J lost 2, with 9 bases in between. The CDR3 is made up of 14 amino acids. CDR3 region: CASSLTGLQETQYF. The DNA of the CDR3 is TGTGCCAGCAGCTTAACAGGGTTACAAGAGACCCAGTACTTC.

This clonotype was detected ten times or more. The rearrangement links TRBV20-1 to TRBJ2-5, with 10 nucleotides matching TRBD2. J gave up 0 bases and V 5 bases, and 9 bases lay outside the gene matches. CDR1 and CDR2 from the germline V gene are DFQATT and SNEGSKA (reference sequence). The CDR3 loop spans 16 amino acids. This CDR3 reads CSAGTTSGAYQETQYF. The CDR3 DNA sequence: TGCAGTGCTGGAACCACTAGCGGGGCTTACCAAGAGACCCAGTACTTC.

A note on this clonotype: A junction boundary mismatches the germline segment, possibly from a read error. The V gene is TRBV7-9, the J gene TRBJ2-2, with 11 bases aligning to TRBD2. Germline CDR1 reads SEHNR; CDR2 reads FQNEAQ (reference sequence). The CDR3 is 15 amino acids. As DNA, the CDR3 is TGTGCCAGCAGCCTACTAGCGGGAGTAGGCAATGAGCAGTTTTTT. Its translation: CASSLLAGVGNEQFF.

This clonotype has just a few counts. The rearrangement uses TRBV29-1 and TRBJ1-2; D perhaps matches TRBD1 (6 bases). This CDR3 comprises 12 residues. The germline gives CDR1 SQVTM, CDR2 ANQGSEA. Trimming cost V 8 bases and J 3 bases, with 13 bases left between them. The CDR3 nucleotides read TGCAGCCTACCAGGGGTGCACTATGGCTACACCTTC. Translated, it gives CSLPGVHYGYTF.

This clonotype was counted at least ten times. This rearrangement joins TRBV7-9 to TRBJ2-7; 10 bases are shared with TRBD1. V lost 1 base and J lost 3; bases outside the gene matches: 0. This CDR3 has 14 residues. Germline-derived CDR1 and CDR2 are SEHNR and FQNEAQ (reference sequence). CDR3 loop: CASSLGDRGYEQYF. CDR3 in DNA: TGTGCCAGCAGCTTAGGGGACAGGGGCTACGAGCAGTACTTC.